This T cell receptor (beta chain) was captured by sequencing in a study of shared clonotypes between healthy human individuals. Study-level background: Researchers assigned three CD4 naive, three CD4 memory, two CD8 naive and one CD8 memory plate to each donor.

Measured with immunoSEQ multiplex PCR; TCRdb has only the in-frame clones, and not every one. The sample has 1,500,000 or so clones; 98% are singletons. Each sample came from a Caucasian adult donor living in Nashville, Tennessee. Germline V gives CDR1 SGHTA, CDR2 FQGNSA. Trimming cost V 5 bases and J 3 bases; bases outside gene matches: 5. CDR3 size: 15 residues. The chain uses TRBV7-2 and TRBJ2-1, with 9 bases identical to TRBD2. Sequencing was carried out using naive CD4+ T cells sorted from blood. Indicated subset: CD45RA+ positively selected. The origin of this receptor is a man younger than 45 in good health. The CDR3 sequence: CASSPRLADYNEQFF. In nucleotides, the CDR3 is TGTGCCAGCAGCCCTCGACTAGCGGACTACAATGAGCAGTTCTTC. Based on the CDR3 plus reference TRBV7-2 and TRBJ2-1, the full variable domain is GAGVSQSPSNKVTEKGKDVELRCDPISGHTALYWYRQSLGQGLEFLIYFQGNSAPDKSGLPSDRFSAERTGGSVSTLTIQRTQQEDSAVYLCASSPRLADYNEQFFGPGTRLTVL.